A single TCR beta chain is shown here with its context. At one end, the junction sequence differs from germline, possibly due to a read error. Repertoires were generated with immunoSEQ multiplex PCR, while TCRdb's copy carries only in-frame clones and drops some. The table shows about 79,000 clones, with about 92% occurring only once. The sample comes from a study of OX40 agonist ivuxolimab in advanced cancers. Looking at the study overall: Participants averaged roughly 60 years of age (range about 23 to 80) and were about 85% male.

Specimen: CD4+ or CD8+ T cells sorted from blood, collected in a trial of the OX40 agonist ivuxolimab. The receptor was derived from an adult with an advanced solid tumor such as melanoma, head and neck, liver or kidney cancer.

DNA of the CDR3: TGTGCCAGCACCCTTTCATCTAACTATGGCTGCACCTTC. Translated, it gives CASTLSSNYGCTF. The rearrangement links TRBV11-2 to TRBJ1-2; D gene unclear. The CDR3 consists of 13 residues. Germline assignment: CDR1 SGHAT and CDR2 FQNNGV. The full variable domain, completed using reference TRBV11-2 and TRBJ1-2, is EAGVAQSPRYKIIEKRQSVAFWCNPISGHATLYWYQQILGQGPKLLIQFQNNGVVDDSQLPKDRFSAERLKGVDSTLKIQPAKLEDSAVYLCASTLSSNYGCTFGSGTRLTVV.